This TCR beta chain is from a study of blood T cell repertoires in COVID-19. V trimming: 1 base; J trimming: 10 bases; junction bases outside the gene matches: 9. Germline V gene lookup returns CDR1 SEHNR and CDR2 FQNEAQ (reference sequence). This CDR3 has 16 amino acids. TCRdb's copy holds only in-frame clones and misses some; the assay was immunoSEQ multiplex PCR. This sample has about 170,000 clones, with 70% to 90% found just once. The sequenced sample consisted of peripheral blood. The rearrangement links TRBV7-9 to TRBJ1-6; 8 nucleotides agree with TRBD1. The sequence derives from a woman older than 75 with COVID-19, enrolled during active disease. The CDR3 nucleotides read TGTGCCAGCAGCTTAGGCGGGACAGGATCCACCTCACCCCTCCACTTT. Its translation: CASSLGGTGSTSPLHF.